This T cell receptor beta chain was profiled in a study of siplizumab effects on memory and regulatory T cells. Overall study results and limits: Suppressive activity of Tregs proliferating in siplizumab cultures remained unconfirmed.

In the case of this clone: Antigen unknown.

Clones were sequenced by immunoSEQ multiplex PCR, and TCRdb holds only the in-frame ones, with some missing. Of roughly 110,000 clones listed, 93% are singletons. Germline loops: CDR1 SGHVS, CDR2 FNYEAQ. The CDR3 length is 15 residues. The V gene lost 4 bases and the J gene lost 8 bases, with 19 bases spanning the gap. The source of this sequence is a human donor in good health. Sequenced sample: non-Treg CD4+ T cells sorted from blood. This chain uses TRBV7-6 with TRBJ2-3; D is undetermined. The CDR3 DNA is TGTGCCAGCAGCTCTCTACCCCCGCCCGGGTCTACGCAGTATTTT. Protein: CASSSLPPPGSTQYF.